Each of the 3 T cell receptor beta chains below was sequenced from the same sample in a study of CD8 T cells in Susac syndrome. A quantity of roughly 0.5 to 1 ug RNA underwent reverse transcription using random hexamers. Each CDR3 protein gets one entry after TCRdb re-called the immunoSEQ multiplex PCR reads with MiXCR. Altogether about 180,000 distinct CDR3 sequences are present, 90% to 95% being singletons, with the ten largest covering 0.12%. Sequenced input: CD4+ T cells from PBMCs. These receptors all come from a human donor with Susac syndrome.

This clonotype was observed a handful of times. This chain joins TRBV2 and TRBJ1-2; D is possibly TRBD1 (5 bases). This CDR3 is built from 11 residues. With 4 bases removed from V and 7 bases from J, the gap between germline ends came to 7 bases. Germline V lookup: CDR1 SNHLY, CDR2 FYNNEI. CDR3: CASSGGLGYTF. The CDR3, as DNA: TGTGCCAGCAGTGGGGGCCTTGGCTACACCTTC.

V and J are TRBV7-2 and TRBJ1-1; no clear D. The germline V gene has CDR1 SGHTA and CDR2 FQGNSA. The CDR3 spans 13 residues. V lost 6 bases and J lost 0, with 8 bases in between. CDR3 bases: TGTGCCAGCAGGAGACGGATGAACACTGAAGCTTTCTTT. Its protein product is CASRRRMNTEAFF.

The rearrangement joins TRBV20-1 to TRBJ2-1, with D unresolved. The CDR3 is 14 residues long. With 3 bases removed from V and 9 bases from J, the gap between germline ends came to 18 bases. Per germline, CDR1 DFQATT and CDR2 SNEGSKA (reference sequence). The CDR3 protein is CSARTAPRDSEQFF. The CDR3 DNA sequence: TGCAGTGCTAGGACGGCCCCTAGGGATAGTGAGCAGTTCTTC.